Each of the 22 T cell receptor beta chains below was sequenced from the same sample in a study of cytomegalovirus exposure and HLA in healthy donors. The PCR used 60 Vbeta and 13 Jbeta primers. Method: immunoSEQ multiplex PCR; TCRdb's copy keeps in-frame clones and lacks some. The sample has approximately 190,000 clones; approximately 79% are singletons. The sequenced sample consisted of PBMCs. The receptors shown here come from a man in his forties in good health and CMV-seropositive.

This rearrangement joins TRBV9 to TRBJ2-7; D not resolved. V lost 2 bases to trimming and J lost 0 bases, with 6 bases between them. The germline gives CDR1 SGDLS, CDR2 YYNGEE. The CDR3 runs 13 residues. CDR3 nucleotide sequence: TGTGCCAGCAGCGTCTCCAGCTCCTACGAGCAGTACTTC. The encoded protein is CASSVSSSYEQYF.

The chain couples TRBV7-2 to TRBJ2-7; D call uncertain. The CDR3 is 13 residues long. V was shortened by 1 base and J by 2 bases, with 6 bases between the two germline ends. Germline V gives CDR1 SGHTA, CDR2 FQGNSA. The CDR3 sequence is CASSLVVAYEQYF. CDR3 sequence (DNA): TGTGCCAGCAGCTTAGTAGTCGCCTACGAGCAGTACTTC.

V gene TRBV6-6 combines with J gene TRBJ1-6; maybe TRBD1 (6 bases). Trimming took off 2 bases at V and 1 base at J, with 9 bases between the two ends. Germline loops: CDR1 MNHNY, CDR2 SVGAGI (reference sequence). The CDR3 runs to 16 residues. The CDR3 bases are TGTGCCAGCAGTTACACTACAGGGTCCTATAATTCACCCCTCCACTTT. It encodes CASSYTTGSYNSPLHF.

In its sample, this clone was seen once. The chain is built from TRBV7-2 and TRBJ2-2, with 9 bases lining up with TRBD2. Germline CDR1 reads SGHTA; CDR2 reads FQGNSA. This CDR3 region has 19 residues. The junction had 12 bases not matched to a gene; V was cut back by 3 bases and J by 1 base. CDR3 nucleotides: TGTGCCAGCAGCTTCCACCCATGGCTAGCGGGGATGAACACCGGGGAGCTGTTTTTT. Its translation is CASSFHPWLAGMNTGELFF. Together with reference TRBV7-2 and TRBJ2-2, the CDR3 gives the full variable domain: GAGVSQSPSNKVTEKGKDVELRCDPISGHTALYWYRQSLGQGLEFLIYFQGNSAPDKSGLPSDRFSAERTGGSVSTLTIQRTQQEDSAVYLCASSFHPWLAGMNTGELFFGEGSRLTVL.

The CDR3: CAWSRGLGSSGNTIYF. The CDR3, as DNA: TGTGCCTGGAGTCGCGGGCTAGGCAGCTCTGGAAACACCATATATTTT. V and J are TRBV30 and TRBJ1-3, with D uncertain. V dropped 2 bases and J dropped 0 bases, with 14 bases sitting between them. The CDR3 loop spans 16 amino acids. Per germline, CDR1 GTSNPN and CDR2 SVGIG (reference sequence).

V and J are TRBV7-3 and TRBJ1-5; TRBD1 is a possible D gene (5 bases). Looked up from germline, CDR1 is SGHTA and CDR2 is FQGTGA. Trimming removed 3 bases from V and 1 base from J, with 13 bases in between. This CDR3 comprises 16 residues. In DNA form, the CDR3 reads TGTGCCAGCAGCTTGGAGGGGCGGGTGAGCAATCAGCCCCAGCATTTT. Protein product: CASSLEGRVSNQPQHF.

V gene TRBV7-9 combines with J gene TRBJ2-1; 14 bases are a match to TRBD2. The J segment lost 1 base and the V segment lost 7 bases, leaving 6 bases of the junction unmatched. The germline V gene has CDR1 SEHNR and CDR2 FQNEAQ (reference sequence). The length of the CDR3 is 17 residues. CDR3 DNA sequence: TGTGCCAGCACTGGACTAGCGGGGGGCGGGTCCTACAATGAGCAGTTCTTC. It specifies CASTGLAGGGSYNEQFF.

The chain joins TRBV10-3 to TRBJ1-2; TRBD1 matches at 8 bases. Germline V gene sequence: CDR1 ENHRY, CDR2 SYGVKD. The CDR3 length is 13 residues. J gave up 4 bases and V 4 bases, and 2 bases lay outside the gene matches. DNA of the CDR3: TGTGCCATCAGTGGGGACAGGACCTATGGCTACACCTTC. Translating it yields CAISGDRTYGYTF.

The rearrangement joins TRBV10-3 to TRBJ2-5, with TRBD2 identical over 7 bases. Losses at the gene ends were 6 bases for V and 5 bases for J; bases not matched to a gene: 6. This CDR3 has 13 amino acids. CDR1 and CDR2 (germline): ENHRY, SYGVKD. CDR3 DNA sequence: TGTGCCATCAGGCCAGCGGGGTCTGAGACCCAGTACTTC. This sequence encodes CAIRPAGSETQYF.

This clone was observed a single time. The rearrangement uses TRBV9 and TRBJ1-2; TRBD1 agrees at 7 bases. V gave up 0 bases and J gave up 4 bases; unmatched junction bases: 6. The germline V gene encodes CDR1 SGDLS and CDR2 YYNGEE. The CDR3 is 15 residues long. CDR3 DNA sequence: TGTGCCAGCAGCGTAGCCGTCGGACAGGCCTATGGCTACACCTTC. It encodes CASSVAVGQAYGYTF.

This chain links TRBV5-1 with TRBJ1-2; D is perhaps TRBD1 (5 bases). V was trimmed by 3 bases and J by 4 bases, leaving 19 bases between them. CDR3 length: 16 amino acids. Germline V CDR1 and CDR2: SGHRS, YFSETQ. CDR3 nucleotide sequence: TGCGCCAGCAGCTCCAGGGAAGGACGTACCCCCTATGGCTACACCTTC. This encodes CASSSREGRTPYGYTF. Supplemented by reference TRBV5-1 and TRBJ1-2, the full variable domain reads KAGVTQTPRYLIKTRGQQVTLSCSPISGHRSVSWYQQTPGQGLQFLFEYFSETQRNKGNFPGRFSGRQFSNSRSEMNVSTLELGDSALYLCASSSREGRTPYGYTFGSGTRLTVV.

This chain uses TRBV7-2 with TRBJ1-1; 8 bases are shared with TRBD1. From germline, CDR1 is SGHTA and CDR2 FQGNSA. J was trimmed by 6 bases and V by 0 bases; bases with no gene match: 9. CDR3 length: 16 residues. CDR3 loop: CASSLASRGRVPEAFF. CDR3 coding DNA: TGTGCCAGCAGCTTAGCGAGCAGGGGGCGCGTCCCTGAAGCTTTCTTT. Drawing the rest from reference TRBV7-2 and TRBJ1-1, the complete variable domain is GAGVSQSPSNKVTEKGKDVELRCDPISGHTALYWYRQSLGQGLEFLIYFQGNSAPDKSGLPSDRFSAERTGGSVSTLTIQRTQQEDSAVYLCASSLASRGRVPEAFFGQGTRLTVV.

The chain uses TRBV6-1 and TRBJ2-7; D is undetermined. Deletions cut 2 bases from V and 0 bases from J, with 8 bases between. Germline loops: CDR1 MNHNS, CDR2 SASEGT. This CDR3 contains 14 residues. CDR3 nucleotide sequence: TGTGCCAGCAGTGAATTTCACAGCTCCTACGAGCAGTACTTC. Protein product: CASSEFHSSYEQYF.

The V gene is TRBV7-2, the J gene TRBJ2-1; 7 bases are shared with TRBD2. CDR3 length equals 15 residues. Germline assignment: CDR1 SGHTA and CDR2 FQGNSA. V lost 3 bases to trimming and J lost 2 bases; unmatched junction nucleotides: 4. The CDR3 nucleotides read TGTGCCAGCAGCTTGAAGCGGGGCCCCTACAATGAGCAGTTCTTC. It is translated as CASSLKRGPYNEQFF.

The gene calls are TRBV5-4 and TRBJ2-1, with 9 bases aligning to TRBD2. With V trimmed by 4 bases and J by 2 bases, 4 bases remained unmatched. The CDR3 is made up of 15 amino acids. The germline V gene encodes CDR1 SGHNT and CDR2 YYREEE (reference sequence). The DNA of the CDR3 is TGTGCCAGCAGCACCCAGCGGGGGGCCTACAATGAGCAGTTCTTC. Translation: CASSTQRGAYNEQFF. The complete variable domain, with remaining parts taken from reference TRBV5-4 and TRBJ2-1, reads ETGVTQSPTHLIKTRGQQVTLRCSSQSGHNTVSWYQQALGQGPQFIFQYYREEENGRGNFPPRFSGLQFPNYSSELNVNALELDDSALYLCASSTQRGAYNEQFFGPGTRLTVL.

The chain employs TRBV6-5 and TRBJ1-2, with D perhaps TRBD1 (5 bases). Trimming took off 3 bases at V and 0 bases at J, with 8 bases between the two ends. The CDR3 has 14 residues. In germline, CDR1 is MNHEY, CDR2 SVGAGI. CDR3 loop: CASSYGHANYGYTF. CDR3 sequence (DNA): TGTGCCAGCAGTTATGGACATGCTAACTATGGCTACACCTTC.

V usage is TRBV30 and J usage is TRBJ1-5, with D possibly matching TRBD1 (5 bases). This CDR3 spans 14 amino acids. Germline values: CDR1 GTSNPN, CDR2 SVGIG (reference sequence). Trimming took off 3 bases at V and 3 bases at J, with 12 bases between the two ends. The CDR3 spells CAWSAGGTNQPQHF. For the CDR3, the DNA is TGTGCCTGGAGCGCGGGGGGGACCAATCAGCCCCAGCATTTT. Variable domain in full (rest from reference TRBV30 and TRBJ1-5): SQTIHQWPATLVQPVGSPLSLECTVEGTSNPNLYWYRQAAGRGLQLLFYSVGIGQISSEVPQNLSASRPQDRQFILSSKKLLLSDSGFYLCAWSAGGTNQPQHFGDGTRLSIL.

This CDR3 is CSVAIQAGNSPLHF. CDR3 bases: TGCAGCGTTGCAATCCAGGCGGGTAATTCACCCCTCCACTTT. The V call is TRBV29-1, the J call TRBJ1-6; no firm D call. The V end lost 4 bases, the J end lost 6 bases, and 13 bases lay between the germline ends. Germline V gene sequence: CDR1 SQVTM, CDR2 ANQGSEA. This CDR3 region has 14 residues.

This chain links TRBV9 with TRBJ1-1; D might be TRBD1 (5 bases). There are 16 residues in the CDR3. Germline values: CDR1 SGDLS, CDR2 YYNGEE. V was cut by 0 bases and J by 0 bases, with 12 bases left in between. In DNA, the CDR3 is TGTGCCAGCAGCGTAGGAAGAACAGGCCTGAACACTGAAGCTTTCTTT. This sequence encodes CASSVGRTGLNTEAFF.

The chain has TRBV7-2 and TRBJ2-7; D gene ambiguous. Trimming stripped 1 base from V and 5 bases from J, with 9 bases between. This CDR3 has 13 residues. The germline V gene has CDR1 SGHTA and CDR2 FQGNSA. The CDR3 DNA reads as TGTGCCAGCAGCTTAGACCCCCGGGACGAGCAGTACTTC. Its protein is CASSLDPRDEQYF.

In this sample, this clone turned up once. The chain is built from TRBV27 and TRBJ1-5, with D tentatively TRBD1 (6 bases). Germline CDR1 is MNHEY and CDR2 is SMNVEV (reference sequence). This CDR3 is 16 amino acids long. V was clipped by 2 bases and J by 6 bases, with 17 bases between them. The CDR3, as DNA: TGTGCCAGCAGTTTAACAGGGTCGGGTGTGGGTCAGCCCCAGCATTTT. Its translation is CASSLTGSGVGQPQHF.

This clone was picked up a small number of times. The rearrangement uses TRBV7-2 and TRBJ2-4; perhaps TRBD1 as D (6 bases). This CDR3 is 17 amino acids long. Trimming took 1 base from V and 0 from J, leaving 13 bases between them. Germline CDR1 reads SGHTA; CDR2 reads FQGNSA. The CDR3 region is CASSLVPRGTAKNIQYF. In nucleotides, the CDR3 is TGTGCCAGCAGCTTAGTGCCCAGGGGAACAGCCAAAAACATTCAGTACTTC.